The entry below describes one T cell receptor (beta chain). What it binds is not known. This specimen comes from a study of cytomegalovirus exposure and HLA in healthy donors. Trimming cost V 5 bases and J 0 bases; bases outside gene matches: 9. The CDR3 totals 16 residues. Germline CDR1 MRHNA, CDR2 SNTAGT. The study ran its PCR with 60 Vbeta and 13 Jbeta primers. Profiling relied on immunoSEQ multiplex PCR, and the TCRdb table lists in-frame clones only, not all of them. Of 110,000 to 150,000 clones listed, over 60% are singletons. Study-level results: Later genetic work tied a missense DCLRE1C variant to beta-chain V and J trimming. Information on immune exposure was restricted to one variable (CMV serostatus). The study designated 164 TCR beta chains cytomegalovirus-associated.

The receptor was isolated from a male donor in good health and CMV-seropositive. This chain connects TRBV6-4 to TRBJ1-1; 7 bases fit TRBD1. Sequenced input: PBMCs. DNA of the CDR3: TGTGCCAGCAGTTCCACAGGGGCGGCTATGAACACTGAAGCTTTCTTT. Amino acids: CASSSTGAAMNTEAFF.